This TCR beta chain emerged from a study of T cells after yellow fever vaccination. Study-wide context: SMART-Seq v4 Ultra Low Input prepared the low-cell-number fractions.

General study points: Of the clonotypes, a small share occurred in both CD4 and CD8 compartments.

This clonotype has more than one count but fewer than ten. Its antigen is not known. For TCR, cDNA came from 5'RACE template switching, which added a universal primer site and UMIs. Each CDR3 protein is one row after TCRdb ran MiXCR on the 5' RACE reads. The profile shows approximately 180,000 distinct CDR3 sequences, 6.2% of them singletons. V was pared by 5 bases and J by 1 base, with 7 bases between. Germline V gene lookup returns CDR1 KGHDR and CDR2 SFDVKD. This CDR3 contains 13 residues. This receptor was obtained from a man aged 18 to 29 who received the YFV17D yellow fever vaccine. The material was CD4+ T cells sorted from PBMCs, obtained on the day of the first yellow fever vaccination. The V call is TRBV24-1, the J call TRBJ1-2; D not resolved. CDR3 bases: TGTGCCACCAGTGCCGCCAATAACTATGGCTACACCTTC. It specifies CATSAANNYGYTF.